The 26 T cell receptor beta chains given below trace back to one sample, sequenced in a study of blood T cells in healthy people across ages. Combining a sample-barcoded 5' primer with a J-beta primer mix, a second PCR ran for about 6 to 11 cycles. TCRdb ran MiXCR on the 5' RACE reads and lists one entry per CDR3 protein. The sample consists of 920,000 or so distinct CDR3 sequences, around 45% of them appearing once. The material sequenced was blood. These TCRs come from a woman aged 55-69 years in good health.

V and J are TRBV29-1 and TRBJ2-7, with 10 bases fitting TRBD1. Per germline, CDR1 SQVTM and CDR2 ANQGSEA. Trimming took 6 bases from V and 7 from J; bases not matched to a gene: 3. The CDR3 runs to 11 residues. DNA of the CDR3: TGCAGCGTGAGGACAGGGGGGGAGCAGTACTTC. Translating gives CSVRTGGEQYF.

This clonotype was seen a handful of times. This chain joins TRBV28 and TRBJ2-3, with D perhaps TRBD1 (7 bases). Germline CDR1 MDHEN, CDR2 SYDVKM. The CDR3 covers 13 residues. V gave up 10 bases and J gave up 5 bases, with 16 bases separating them. The CDR3 DNA reads as TGTGCCACCCAGGATCAGGGGGGAGATACGCAGTATTTT. It encodes CATQDQGGDTQYF.

The V gene is TRBV6-1, the J gene TRBJ1-2; 10 bases align to TRBD1. Germline V gene sequence: CDR1 MNHNS, CDR2 SASEGT. Trimming took 0 bases from V and 7 from J; bases not matched to a gene: 5. The CDR3 has 15 amino acids. For the CDR3, the DNA is TGTGCCAGCAGTGAAGCGGGACAGGGGATTTTTGGCTACACCTTC. Residues: CASSEAGQGIFGYTF.

The sample holds a few counts of this clonotype. This chain links TRBV11-2 with TRBJ2-5; 7 bases match TRBD1. Germline trimming cut 5 bases from V and 3 bases from J; bases unmatched to any gene: 6. This CDR3 contains 14 residues. Germline lookup yields CDR1 SGHAT and CDR2 FQNNGV. CDR3 in amino acids: CASSLTGLEETQYF. The CDR3 DNA reads TGTGCCAGCAGCCTGACAGGGTTGGAAGAGACCCAGTACTTC.

The chain joins TRBV7-6 to TRBJ2-7, with 7 bases matching TRBD2. V shed 1 base, J shed 2 bases, and the junction held 11 bases outside the gene matches. Germline V gene lookup returns CDR1 SGHVS and CDR2 FNYEAQ. This CDR3 region has 17 residues. CDR3 loop: CASSLEGWGGPTYEQYF. In DNA, the CDR3 is TGTGCCAGCAGCTTAGAGGGTTGGGGGGGACCCACCTACGAGCAGTACTTC.

This clonotype was recorded a few times. The chain carries TRBV6-5 and TRBJ2-1, with D hard to call. V was trimmed by 5 bases and J by 6 bases, leaving 8 bases between them. Germline V gene sequence: CDR1 MNHEY, CDR2 SVGAGI. The CDR3 totals 12 residues. The CDR3 is CASSGDGNEQFF. For the CDR3, the DNA is TGTGCCAGCAGTGGTGACGGCAATGAGCAGTTCTTC.

The V gene is TRBV27, the J gene TRBJ2-7; tentatively, D is TRBD1 (6 bases). Germline CDR1 and CDR2: MNHEY and SMNVEV (reference sequence). The ends were cut back, 8 bases at V and 4 bases at J, with 18 bases in the middle. The CDR3 contains 14 residues. The CDR3 DNA sequence: TGTGCCAGCCAACCCCACAGGGCCGATTACGAGCAGTACTTC. Its protein is CASQPHRADYEQYF.

J is TRBJ2-7 and V is TRBV14; TRBD1 agrees at 9 bases. V was pared by 4 bases and J by 0 bases, with 7 bases of the junction left unmatched. The length of the CDR3 is 16 residues. Germline CDR1 SGHDN, CDR2 FVKESK. In nucleotides, the CDR3 is TGTGCCAGCAGCCCGATTGCGGGACAGGGCTCCTACGAGCAGTACTTC. The encoded protein is CASSPIAGQGSYEQYF.

V gene TRBV2 combines with J gene TRBJ2-4; D tentatively fits TRBD1 or TRBD2 (5 bases each). Germline V gene data show CDR1 as SNHLY and CDR2 as FYNNEI. This CDR3 is 17 amino acids long. V was shortened by 2 bases and J by 0 bases, with 14 bases between the two germline ends. The CDR3 spells CASSESGSTIAKNIQYF. The CDR3 DNA sequence: TGTGCCAGCAGTGAATCAGGGAGTACTATAGCCAAAAACATTCAGTACTTC.

This clonotype has just a few counts. The chain recombines TRBV2 with TRBJ2-7; possible D gene TRBD1, 5 bases. Germline CDR1 is SNHLY and CDR2 is FYNNEI. The CDR3 contains 13 residues. Trimming removed 4 bases from V and 4 bases from J, with 11 bases in between. CDR3 amino acids: CASSGGKGYEQYF. DNA for the CDR3: TGTGCCAGCAGTGGGGGCAAGGGATACGAGCAGTACTTC.

V usage is TRBV5-1 and J usage is TRBJ1-4; 7 positions agree with TRBD1. Trimming at V came to 0 bases and at J to 6 bases, leaving 2 bases not matched to a gene. In germline, CDR1 is SGHRS, CDR2 YFSETQ. This CDR3 contains 14 residues. The CDR3 DNA sequence: TGCGCCAGCAGCTTGGACGGGACAGATGAAAAACTGTTTTTT. Protein product: CASSLDGTDEKLFF.

This chain connects TRBV20-1 to TRBJ1-5; 8 positions match TRBD1. The germline gives CDR1 DFQATT, CDR2 SNEGSKA (reference sequence). The CDR3 is 15 amino acids. V was pared by 5 bases and J by 2 bases, with 8 bases of the junction left unmatched. The CDR3, as DNA: TGCAGTGCTGGCATAGGACAGGGACGCAATCAGCCCCAGCATTTT. Translating it yields CSAGIGQGRNQPQHF.

A single count supports this clonotype. This sequence joins TRBV18 and TRBJ2-7, with 7 bases lining up with TRBD1. Germline-derived CDR1 and CDR2 are KGHSH and LQKENI. The CDR3 consists of 13 residues. Unmatched junction bases numbered 5, after V lost 6 bases and J lost 3 bases. The CDR3 loop is CASSGTEGYEQYF. CDR3 DNA sequence: TGTGCCAGCTCCGGGACAGAGGGCTACGAGCAGTACTTC.

The chain links TRBV7-2 to TRBJ1-5, with 8 nucleotides matching TRBD1. Unmatched junction bases numbered 5, after V lost 5 bases and J lost 5 bases. Germline V gene sequence: CDR1 SGHTA, CDR2 FQGNSA. The CDR3 runs to 14 residues. CDR3 DNA: TGTGCCAGCAGCCCCCGACAGGGGTATCAGCCCCAGCATTTT. Translated, it gives CASSPRQGYQPQHF.

The V and J genes are TRBV28 and TRBJ1-5; D may be TRBD1 (5 bases). The V end was cut by 5 bases, the J end by 1 base, with 15 bases between. The CDR3 contains 16 residues. CDR1 and CDR2 (germline): MDHEN, SYDVKM. The DNA of the CDR3 is TGTGCCAGCAGTCCCATGGACATTTTAAGCAATCAGCCCCAGCATTTT. Protein: CASSPMDILSNQPQHF.

This clonotype was counted only a few times. The chain has TRBV4-2 and TRBJ2-7; 8 bases map to TRBD2. CDR1 is LGHNA and CDR2 is YNFKEQ in the germline V gene. The J segment lost 4 bases and the V segment lost 4 bases, leaving 12 bases of the junction unmatched. This CDR3 region has 16 residues. CDR3 nucleotides: TGTGCCAGCAGCCTCCCTACTAGCGGCCAGAGTTACGAGCAGTACTTC. It specifies CASSLPTSGQSYEQYF.

This chain links TRBV7-8 with TRBJ2-5; 9 positions match TRBD2. The DNA end lines up better with TRBJ2-7; the J call may be wrong. CDR1 and CDR2 (germline): SGHVS, FQNEAQ. The CDR3 extends over 15 amino acids. The CDR3 nucleotides read TGTGCCAGCAGCTTAGTGCGCGGGAGGGGATACGAGCAGTACTTC. It is translated as CASSLVRGRGYEQYF.

This rearrangement joins TRBV28 to TRBJ2-3, with D perhaps matching TRBD2 (6 bases). Germline V gives CDR1 MDHEN, CDR2 SYDVKM. V lost 4 bases and J lost 6, with 17 bases in between. CDR3 length equals 15 residues. CDR3 sequence reads: CASSSDGGNYDTQYF. Here the CDR3 DNA reads TGTGCCAGCAGTTCCGACGGAGGGAACTATGATACGCAGTATTTT.

V and J are TRBV2 and TRBJ1-1; no clear D. Germline V CDR1 and CDR2: SNHLY, FYNNEI. V gave up 6 bases and J gave up 1 base, with 6 bases separating them. CDR3 length: 12 amino acids. The CDR3 spells CASRGPNTEAFF. CDR3 coding DNA: TGTGCCAGCAGGGGCCCGAACACTGAAGCTTTCTTT.

The chain recombines TRBV27 with TRBJ2-7; TRBD1 matches at 7 bases. The CDR3 is 16 amino acids. Germline loops: CDR1 MNHEY, CDR2 SMNVEV (reference sequence). The V segment lost 6 bases and the J segment 8 bases; nucleotides outside the gene matches: 19. DNA for the CDR3: TGTGCCAGCAGCCCTGCAACAGGGGCCCCAACTAAAAAGCAGTACTTC. Protein: CASSPATGAPTKKQYF.

The chain carries TRBV11-2 and TRBJ2-5, with D maybe TRBD1 (6 bases). Matching the DNA end better, TRBJ2-7 makes the J call doubtful. The CDR3 length is 15 residues. The germline V gene encodes CDR1 SGHAT and CDR2 FQNNGV. As DNA, the CDR3 is TGTGCCAGCAGCGCGGTTGTGTACAGGGCATACGAGCAGTACTTC. It is translated as CASSAVVYRAYEQYF.

CDR3 sequence reads: CASSLGEPSGSPYEQYF. CDR3 nucleotides: TGTGCCAGCAGCTTAGGCGAACCTAGCGGGAGTCCCTACGAGCAGTACTTC. This chain uses TRBV13 with TRBJ2-7; 10 bases line up with TRBD2. Germline V gene sequence: CDR1 PRHDT, CDR2 FYEKMQ (reference sequence). Trimming at V came to 0 bases and at J to 2 bases, leaving 7 bases not matched to a gene. There are 17 residues in the CDR3. Supplemented by reference TRBV13 and TRBJ2-7, the full variable domain reads AAGVIQSPRHLIKEKRETATLKCYPIPRHDTVYWYQQGPGQDPQFLISFYEKMQSDKGSIPDRFSAQQFSDYHSELNMSSLELGDSALYFCASSLGEPSGSPYEQYFGPGTRLTVT.

This clonotype was counted a few times. This sequence joins TRBV6-5 and TRBJ2-2; D not certain. With 5 bases removed from V and 7 bases from J, the gap between germline ends came to 17 bases. CDR1 is MNHEY and CDR2 is SVGAGI in the germline V gene. CDR3 length equals 15 residues. The CDR3, as DNA: TGTGCCAGCAGTCCCTCCTGGGTCGGCGGCGGGGAGCTGTTTTTT. Translation gives CASSPSWVGGGELFF.

This clonotype was observed a few times. CDR3 DNA: TGCGCCAGCAGCAGTCAACAGGGGAATAATGAGCAGTTCTTC. Protein sequence: CASSSQQGNNEQFF. The chain is built from TRBV5-1 and TRBJ2-1; TRBD1 matches at 7 bases. Trimming removed 4 bases from V and 7 bases from J; junction bases left unmatched: 8. In germline, CDR1 is SGHRS, CDR2 YFSETQ. The CDR3 extends over 14 amino acids. Filled out from reference TRBV5-1 and TRBJ2-1, the complete variable domain reads KAGVTQTPRYLIKTRGQQVTLSCSPISGHRSVSWYQQTPGQGLQFLFEYFSETQRNKGNFPGRFSGRQFSNSRSEMNVSTLELGDSALYLCASSSQQGNNEQFFGPGTRLTVL.

This clonotype was picked up a small number of times. The chain recombines TRBV9 with TRBJ1-5, with a tentative D call TRBD1 (6 bases). Germline assignment: CDR1 SGDLS and CDR2 YYNGEE. The CDR3 runs 15 residues. The V and J ends lost 0 bases and 8 bases respectively, with 15 bases between them. The DNA for the CDR3 is TGTGCCAGCAGCGTAGGGGGGCAGGGCGGCGAGCCCCAGCATTTT. Translating gives CASSVGGQGGEPQHF.

The chain has TRBV23-1 and TRBJ2-5; TRBD1 might be the D (6 bases). TRBV23-1 is known as an ORF, though its function is uncertain. Trimming removed 4 bases at V and 3 bases at J, with 24 bases between. The CDR3 has 18 residues. This CDR3 reads CASSPPRWDRGNEETQYF. As DNA, the CDR3 is TGCGCCAGCAGTCCCCCCCGATGGGATAGGGGGAACGAAGAGACCCAGTACTTC.